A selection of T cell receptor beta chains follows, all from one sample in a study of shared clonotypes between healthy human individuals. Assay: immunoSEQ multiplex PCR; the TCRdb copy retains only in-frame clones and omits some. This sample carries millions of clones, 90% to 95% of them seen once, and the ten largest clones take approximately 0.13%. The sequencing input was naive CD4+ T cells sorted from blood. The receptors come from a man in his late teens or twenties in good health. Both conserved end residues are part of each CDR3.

CDR3: CASTEGLAGVDEQFF
V: TRBV10-2

CDR3: CAISPSAGKRSEQYF
V: TRBV10-3

CDR3: CASSLRGFAYEQYF
V: TRBV28

CDR3: CASRLTGTYEQYF
V: TRBV7-2

CDR3: CASSYSGNTIYF
V: TRBV6-6

CDR3: CASSFGLAGGGSYNEQFF
V: TRBV7-2

CDR3: CASTLRGTGTDTQYF
V: TRBV2

CDR3: CATSRDGGIANTGELFF
V: TRBV15

CDR3: CASREGSSYNSPLHF
V: TRBV6-5

CDR3: CAITRTGDLNTEAFF
V: TRBV10-3

CDR3: CASQDRGDTQYF
V: TRBV19

CDR3: CASSLWVTGETQYF
V: TRBV7-2

CDR3: CASSGAVGQTNTGELFF
V: TRBV10-2

CDR3: CASSFLGHNQETQYF
V: TRBV5-1

CDR3: CASSLVGGWGSGNTIYF
V: TRBV7-2

CDR3: CAISESGSGGIYEQYF
V: TRBV10-3

CDR3: CASSYDRGAKALFF
V: TRBV6-5

CDR3: CASSPLTPANTGELFF
V: TRBV18

CDR3: CASSIYGTEYEQYF
V: TRBV7-2

CDR3: CASSYRSLWGYTF
V: TRBV28

CDR3: CASSLPLRLAETQYF
V: TRBV7-9

CDR3: CASDPAGTGIHEQYF
V: TRBV28

CDR3: CASSRAQETQYF
V: TRBV5-1

CDR3: CASSQSGQGFYGYTF
V: TRBV18

CDR3: CASSWRGARDDEQYF
V: TRBV5-1

CDR3: CASRQGGWGYTF
V: TRBV6-6

CDR3: CASSLQVGEKLFF
V: TRBV5-4

CDR3: CASSRSVRPSGTDTQYF
V: TRBV18

CDR3: CAGGSIKNIQYF
V: TRBV2

CDR3: CASSLGTGSYNEQFF
V: TRBV18

CDR3: CASNQSGGFRHEQYF
V: TRBV28

CDR3: CASSLGGANGIDIQYF
V: TRBV5-1

CDR3: CASVWAEGYEQYF
V: TRBV2

CDR3: CASRPGLALTGELFF
V: TRBV2

CDR3: CATSRDRMVLDNEQFF
V: TRBV15

CDR3: CASSYLAGGPHEQYF
V: TRBV6-6

CDR3: CASSLGTVNTGELFF
V: TRBV11-2

CDR3: CASRLVGTANYGYTF
V: TRBV27

CDR3: CAIRTSRNAGELFF
V: TRBV19

CDR3: CAISDGTAYEQYF
V: TRBV10-3

CDR3: CASSVMDPNTGELFF
V: TRBV9

CDR3: CASTDRAGVGTQYF
V: TRBV2

CDR3: CASRTRQGRTEAFF
V: TRBV19

CDR3: CASSLASLSGTAYEQYF
V: TRBV7-8

CDR3: CASSLEGRGISYEQYF
V: TRBV5-1

CDR3: CSSRGQGDTNYGYTF
V: TRBV29-1

CDR3: CASSLELTSETQYF
V: TRBV5-1

CDR3: CASRDDMGWEGFTDTQYF
V: TRBV7-2

CDR3: CASRYGTGNTEAFF
V: TRBV25-1

CDR3: CASRTASGSVFSYEQYF
V: TRBV5-1

CDR3: CASSESGQNYEQYF
V: TRBV10-1

CDR3: CASRMDGATTF
V: TRBV5-1

CDR3: CASSGRGLAGGFPSTDTQYF
V: TRBV10-1

CDR3: CASSLGSLAGYTF
V: TRBV7-2

CDR3: CASSLPGTEAFF
V: TRBV5-1